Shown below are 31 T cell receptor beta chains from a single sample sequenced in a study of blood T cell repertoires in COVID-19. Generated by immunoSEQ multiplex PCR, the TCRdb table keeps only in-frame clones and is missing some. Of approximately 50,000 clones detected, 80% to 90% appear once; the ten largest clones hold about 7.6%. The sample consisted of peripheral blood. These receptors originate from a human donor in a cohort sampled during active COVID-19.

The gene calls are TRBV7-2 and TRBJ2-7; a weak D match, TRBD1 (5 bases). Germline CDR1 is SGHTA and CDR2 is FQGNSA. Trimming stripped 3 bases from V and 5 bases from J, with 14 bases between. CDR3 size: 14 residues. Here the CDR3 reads CASSLDVRAHEQYF. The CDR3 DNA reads TGTGCCAGCAGCTTGGATGTCAGGGCCCACGAGCAGTACTTC.

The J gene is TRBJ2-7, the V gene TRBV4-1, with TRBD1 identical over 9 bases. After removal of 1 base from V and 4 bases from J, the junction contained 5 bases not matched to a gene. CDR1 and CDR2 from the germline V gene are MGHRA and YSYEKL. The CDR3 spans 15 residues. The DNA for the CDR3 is TGCGCCAGCAGCCAAGCCCCGACAGGGGGTTACGAGCAGTACTTC. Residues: CASSQAPTGGYEQYF.

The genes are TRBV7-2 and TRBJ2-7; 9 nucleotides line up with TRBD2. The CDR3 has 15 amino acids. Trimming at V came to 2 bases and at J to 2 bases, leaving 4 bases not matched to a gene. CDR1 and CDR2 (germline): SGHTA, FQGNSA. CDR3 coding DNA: TGTGCCAGCAGCTTAATTAGCGGGAGTGCCTACGAGCAGTACTTC. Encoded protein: CASSLISGSAYEQYF.

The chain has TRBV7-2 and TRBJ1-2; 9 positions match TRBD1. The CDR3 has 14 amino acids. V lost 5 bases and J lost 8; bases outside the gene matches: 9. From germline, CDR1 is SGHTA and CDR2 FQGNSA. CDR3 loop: CASSTRDRVFGYTF. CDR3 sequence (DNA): TGTGCCAGCAGCACGAGGGACAGGGTATTCGGCTACACCTTC. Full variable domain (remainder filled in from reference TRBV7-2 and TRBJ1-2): GAGVSQSPSNKVTEKGKDVELRCDPISGHTALYWYRQSLGQGLEFLIYFQGNSAPDKSGLPSDRFSAERTGGSVSTLTIQRTQQEDSAVYLCASSTRDRVFGYTFGSGTRLTVV.

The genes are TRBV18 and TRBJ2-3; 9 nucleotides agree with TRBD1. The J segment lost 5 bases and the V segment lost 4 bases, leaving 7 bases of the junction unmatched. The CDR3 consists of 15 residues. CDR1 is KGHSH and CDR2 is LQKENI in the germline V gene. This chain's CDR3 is CASSRRDRVGDTQYF. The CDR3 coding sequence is TGTGCCAGCTCACGCCGGGACAGGGTAGGAGATACGCAGTATTTT.

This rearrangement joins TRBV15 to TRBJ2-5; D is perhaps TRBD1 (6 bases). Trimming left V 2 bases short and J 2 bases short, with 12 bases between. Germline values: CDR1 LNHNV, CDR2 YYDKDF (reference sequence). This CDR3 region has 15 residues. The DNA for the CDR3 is TGTGCCACCAGCAGAATCGGACAGACTCAAGAGACCCAGTACTTC. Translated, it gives CATSRIGQTQETQYF.

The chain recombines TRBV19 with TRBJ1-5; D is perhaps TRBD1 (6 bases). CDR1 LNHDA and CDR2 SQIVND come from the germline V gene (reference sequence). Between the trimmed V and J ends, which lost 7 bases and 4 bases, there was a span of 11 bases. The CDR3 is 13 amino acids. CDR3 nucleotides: TGTGCCAGTACAGGGGATATGAATCAGCCCCAGCATTTT. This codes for CASTGDMNQPQHF.

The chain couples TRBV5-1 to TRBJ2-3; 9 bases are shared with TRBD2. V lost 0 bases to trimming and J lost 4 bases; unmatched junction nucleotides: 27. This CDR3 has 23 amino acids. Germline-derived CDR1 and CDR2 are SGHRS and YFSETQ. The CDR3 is CASSLVRSSGLLAGGPGPDTQYF. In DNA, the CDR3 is TGCGCCAGCAGCTTGGTACGGTCTTCGGGGCTACTGGCGGGAGGGCCGGGACCAGATACGCAGTATTTT.

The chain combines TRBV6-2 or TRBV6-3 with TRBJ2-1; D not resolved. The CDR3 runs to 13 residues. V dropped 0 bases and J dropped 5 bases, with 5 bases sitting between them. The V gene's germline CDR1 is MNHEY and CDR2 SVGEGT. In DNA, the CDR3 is TGTGCCAGCAGTTACTCCGGTGACAATGAGCAGTTCTTC. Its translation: CASSYSGDNEQFF.

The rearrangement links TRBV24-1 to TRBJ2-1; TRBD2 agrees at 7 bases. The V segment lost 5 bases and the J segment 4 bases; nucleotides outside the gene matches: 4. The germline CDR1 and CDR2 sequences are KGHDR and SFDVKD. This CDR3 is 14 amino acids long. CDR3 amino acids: CATSAASGYNEQFF. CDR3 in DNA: TGTGCCACCAGTGCGGCTAGCGGATACAATGAGCAGTTCTTC.

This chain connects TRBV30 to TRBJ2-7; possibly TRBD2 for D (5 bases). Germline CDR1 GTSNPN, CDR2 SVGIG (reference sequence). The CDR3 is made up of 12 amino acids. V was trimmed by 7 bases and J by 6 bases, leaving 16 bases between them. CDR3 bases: TGTGCCTCAACCCCCGGGGATCGCGAGCAGTACTTC. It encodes CASTPGDREQYF. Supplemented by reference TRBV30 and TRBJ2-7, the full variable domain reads SQTIHQWPATLVQPVGSPLSLECTVEGTSNPNLYWYRQAAGRGLQLLFYSVGIGQISSEVPQNLSASRPQDRQFILSSKKLLLSDSGFYLCASTPGDREQYFGPGTRLTVT.

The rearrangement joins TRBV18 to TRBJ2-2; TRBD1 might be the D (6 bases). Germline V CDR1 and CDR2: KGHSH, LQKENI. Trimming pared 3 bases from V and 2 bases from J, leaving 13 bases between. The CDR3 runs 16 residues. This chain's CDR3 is CASSPSGHTNTGELFF. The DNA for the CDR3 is TGTGCCAGCTCACCGTCGGGACACACTAACACCGGGGAGCTGTTTTTT.

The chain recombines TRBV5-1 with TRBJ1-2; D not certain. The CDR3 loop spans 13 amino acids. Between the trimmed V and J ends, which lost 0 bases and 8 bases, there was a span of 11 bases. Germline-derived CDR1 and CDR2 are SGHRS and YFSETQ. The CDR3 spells CASSLGTWLGYTF. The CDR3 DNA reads TGCGCCAGCAGCTTGGGGACTTGGTTAGGCTACACCTTC. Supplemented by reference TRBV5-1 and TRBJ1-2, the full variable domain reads KAGVTQTPRYLIKTRGQQVTLSCSPISGHRSVSWYQQTPGQGLQFLFEYFSETQRNKGNFPGRFSGRQFSNSRSEMNVSTLELGDSALYLCASSLGTWLGYTFGSGTRLTVV.

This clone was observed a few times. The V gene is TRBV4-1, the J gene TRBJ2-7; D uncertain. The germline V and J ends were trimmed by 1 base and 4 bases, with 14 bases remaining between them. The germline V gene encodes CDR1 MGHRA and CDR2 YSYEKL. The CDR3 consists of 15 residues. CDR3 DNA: TGCGCCAGCAGCCAAGTCCCAACTACTTTGTACGAGCAGTACTTC. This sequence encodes CASSQVPTTLYEQYF.

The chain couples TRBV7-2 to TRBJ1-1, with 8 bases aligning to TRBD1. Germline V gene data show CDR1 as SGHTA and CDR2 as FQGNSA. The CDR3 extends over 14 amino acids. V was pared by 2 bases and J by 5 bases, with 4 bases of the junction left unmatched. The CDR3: CASSLNTGGTEAFF. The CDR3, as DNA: TGTGCCAGCAGCTTAAATACAGGGGGAACTGAAGCTTTCTTT. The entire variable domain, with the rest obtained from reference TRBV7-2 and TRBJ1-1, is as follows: GAGVSQSPSNKVTEKGKDVELRCDPISGHTALYWYRQSLGQGLEFLIYFQGNSAPDKSGLPSDRFSAERTGGSVSTLTIQRTQQEDSAVYLCASSLNTGGTEAFFGQGTRLTVV.

Written as DNA, the CDR3 is TGCGCCAGCAGCTTGGGGACAGGACTCAATGAGCAGTTCTTC. It translates to CASSLGTGLNEQFF. The chain combines TRBV5-1 with TRBJ2-1, with 7 positions matching TRBD1. Looked up from germline, CDR1 is SGHRS and CDR2 is YFSETQ. Trimming removed 0 bases from V and 6 bases from J; junction bases left unmatched: 3. This CDR3 has 14 residues.

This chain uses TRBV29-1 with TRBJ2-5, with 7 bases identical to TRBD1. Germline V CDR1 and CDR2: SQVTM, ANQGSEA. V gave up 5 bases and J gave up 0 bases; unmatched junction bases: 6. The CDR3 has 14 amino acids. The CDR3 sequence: CSVYKGQYQETQYF. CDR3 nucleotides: TGCAGCGTTTACAAGGGACAGTACCAAGAGACCCAGTACTTC.

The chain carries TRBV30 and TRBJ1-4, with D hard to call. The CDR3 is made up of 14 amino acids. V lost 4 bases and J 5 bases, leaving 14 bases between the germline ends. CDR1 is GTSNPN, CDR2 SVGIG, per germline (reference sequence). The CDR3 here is CAWTPGRGNEKLFF. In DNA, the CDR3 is TGTGCCTGGACCCCCGGGAGAGGGAATGAAAAACTGTTTTTT.

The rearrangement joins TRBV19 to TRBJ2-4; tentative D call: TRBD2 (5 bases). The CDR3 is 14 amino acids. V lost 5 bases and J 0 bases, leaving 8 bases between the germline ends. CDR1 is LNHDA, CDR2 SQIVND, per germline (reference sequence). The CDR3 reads CASSGELAKNIQYF. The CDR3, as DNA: TGTGCCAGTAGTGGGGAGTTAGCCAAAAACATTCAGTACTTC.

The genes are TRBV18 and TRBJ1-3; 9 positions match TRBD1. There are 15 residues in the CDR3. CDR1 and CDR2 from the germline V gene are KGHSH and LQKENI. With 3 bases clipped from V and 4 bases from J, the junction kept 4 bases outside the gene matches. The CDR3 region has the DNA TGTGCCAGCTCACCGGGACAGGGAGCGGGAAACACCATATATTTT. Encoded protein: CASSPGQGAGNTIYF. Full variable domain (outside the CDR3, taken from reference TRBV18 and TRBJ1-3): NAGVMQNPRHLVRRRGQEARLRCSPMKGHSHVYWYRQLPEEGLKFMVYLQKENIIDESGMPKERFSAEFPKEGPSILRIQQVVRGDSAAYFCASSPGQGAGNTIYFGEGSWLTVV.

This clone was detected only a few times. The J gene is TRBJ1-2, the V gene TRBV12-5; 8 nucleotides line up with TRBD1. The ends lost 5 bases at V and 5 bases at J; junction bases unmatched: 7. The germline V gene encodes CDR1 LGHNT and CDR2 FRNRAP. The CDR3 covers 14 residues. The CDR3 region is CASGVQGAIYGYTF. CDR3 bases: TGTGCTAGTGGTGTGCAGGGGGCGATTTATGGCTACACCTTC.

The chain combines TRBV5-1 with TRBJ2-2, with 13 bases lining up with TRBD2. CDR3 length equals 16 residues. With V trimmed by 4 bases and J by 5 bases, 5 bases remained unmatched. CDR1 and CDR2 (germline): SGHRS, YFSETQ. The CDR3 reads CASSRTSGSVTGELFF. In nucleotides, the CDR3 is TGCGCCAGCAGCCGGACTAGCGGGAGCGTAACCGGGGAGCTGTTTTTT.

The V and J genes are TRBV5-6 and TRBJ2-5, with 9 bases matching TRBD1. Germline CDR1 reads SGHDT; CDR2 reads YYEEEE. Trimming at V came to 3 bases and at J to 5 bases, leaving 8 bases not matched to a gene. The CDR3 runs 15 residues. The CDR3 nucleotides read TGTGCCAGCAGCTCCGGGACAGGGTCGTGGGAGACCCAGTACTTC. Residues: CASSSGTGSWETQYF.

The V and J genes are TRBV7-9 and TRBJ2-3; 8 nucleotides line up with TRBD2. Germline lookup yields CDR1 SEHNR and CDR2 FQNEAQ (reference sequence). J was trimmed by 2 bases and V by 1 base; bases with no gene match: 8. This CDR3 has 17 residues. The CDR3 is CASSLGTAGESTDTQYF. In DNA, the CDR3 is TGTGCCAGCAGCTTAGGTACAGCGGGAGAATCCACAGATACGCAGTATTTT. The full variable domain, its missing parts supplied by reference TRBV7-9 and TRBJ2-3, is DTGVSQNPRHKITKRGQNVTFRCDPISEHNRLYWYRQTLGQGPEFLTYFQNEAQLEKSRLLSDRFSAERPKGSFSTLEIQRTEQGDSAMYLCASSLGTAGESTDTQYFGPGTRLTVL.

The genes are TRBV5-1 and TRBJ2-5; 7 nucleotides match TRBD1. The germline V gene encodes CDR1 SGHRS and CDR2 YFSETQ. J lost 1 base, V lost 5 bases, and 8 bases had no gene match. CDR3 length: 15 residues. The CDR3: CASSPQGSVQETQYF. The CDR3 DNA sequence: TGCGCCAGCAGTCCACAGGGGAGTGTCCAAGAGACCCAGTACTTC.

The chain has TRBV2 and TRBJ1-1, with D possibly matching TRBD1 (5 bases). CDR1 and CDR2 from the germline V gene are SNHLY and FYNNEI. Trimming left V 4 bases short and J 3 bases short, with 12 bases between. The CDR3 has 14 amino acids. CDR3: CASSVGGGYTEAFF. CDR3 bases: TGTGCCAGCAGTGTCGGCGGGGGGTACACTGAAGCTTTCTTT.

The CDR3 here is CASSLQGEAEAFF. CDR3 sequence (DNA): TGTGCCAGCAGCCTCCAGGGTGAGGCTGAAGCTTTCTTT. The chain carries TRBV7-2 and TRBJ1-1, with D perhaps matching TRBD1 (5 bases). The germline CDR1 and CDR2 sequences are SGHTA and FQGNSA. This CDR3 comprises 13 residues. V was clipped by 5 bases and J by 6 bases, with 13 bases between them.

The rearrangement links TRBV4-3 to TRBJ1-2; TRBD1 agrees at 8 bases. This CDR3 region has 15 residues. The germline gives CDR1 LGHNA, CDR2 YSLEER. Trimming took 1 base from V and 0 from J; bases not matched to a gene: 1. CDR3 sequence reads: CASSQGTGPNYGYTF. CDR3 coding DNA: TGCGCCAGCAGCCAAGGGACAGGGCCTAACTATGGCTACACCTTC.

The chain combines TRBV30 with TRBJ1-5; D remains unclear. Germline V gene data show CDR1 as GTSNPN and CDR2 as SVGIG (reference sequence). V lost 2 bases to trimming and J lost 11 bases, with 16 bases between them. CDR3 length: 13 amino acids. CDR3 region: CAWSREASVAQHF. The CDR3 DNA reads TGTGCCTGGAGTAGAGAGGCTTCGGTAGCCCAGCATTTT. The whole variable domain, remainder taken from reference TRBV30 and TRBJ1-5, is SQTIHQWPATLVQPVGSPLSLECTVEGTSNPNLYWYRQAAGRGLQLLFYSVGIGQISSEVPQNLSASRPQDRQFILSSKKLLLSDSGFYLCAWSREASVAQHFGDGTRLSIL.

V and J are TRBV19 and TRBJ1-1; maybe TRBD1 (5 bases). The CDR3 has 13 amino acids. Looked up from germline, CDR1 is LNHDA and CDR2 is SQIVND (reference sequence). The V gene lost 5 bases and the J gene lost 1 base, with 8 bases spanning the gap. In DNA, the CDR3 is TGTGCCAGTAGTGAGACAGCGAACACTGAAGCTTTCTTT. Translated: CASSETANTEAFF.

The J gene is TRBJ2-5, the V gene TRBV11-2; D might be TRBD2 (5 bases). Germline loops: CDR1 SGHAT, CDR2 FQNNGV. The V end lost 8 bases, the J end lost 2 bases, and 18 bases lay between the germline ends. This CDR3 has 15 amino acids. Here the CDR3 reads CASSRALAAQETQYF. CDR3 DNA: TGTGCCAGCTCAAGAGCGCTAGCTGCTCAAGAGACCCAGTACTTC.